One TCR beta chain is described in this entry. Its antigen is still unknown. These data are taken from a study of blood T cells in healthy people across ages. Overall study findings and caveats: Measured against age, TCR beta diversity per million T cells decreased in a roughly linear manner. PBMCs that were unsorted prevented a conclusive naive versus antigen-experienced comparison.

CDR1 is SQVTM, CDR2 ANQGSEA, per germline. There are 16 residues in the CDR3. Trimming cost V 5 bases and J 5 bases; bases outside gene matches: 14. Using a J-beta primer mix together with a sample-barcoded 5' primer, a second PCR was run for roughly 6 to 12 cycles. TCRdb ran MiXCR on the 5' RACE reads and lists one entry per CDR3 protein. The sample yields about 1,400,000 distinct CDR3 sequences, around 59% seen once. The sequence was obtained from a man between 18 and 35 years old in good health. Material: blood. This chain joins TRBV29-1 and TRBJ1-4; TRBD1 matches 7 bases. The CDR3 reads CSVSVLRGQQNEKLFF. The CDR3 DNA reads TGCAGCGTTTCCGTCCTGAGGGGACAGCAAAATGAAAAACTGTTTTTT.